The T cell receptor (beta chain) described here comes from a study of cytomegalovirus exposure and HLA in healthy donors. General study findings and limits: With DRB1 most and HLA-C fewest, TCR association rates differed between HLA loci in a later analysis. Many donors carried some public TCRs, although rarity characterized most TCR sequences. The productive fraction for most TCR beta V segments was about 90% or about 30% in an earlier analysis.

60 Vbeta and 13 Jbeta primers were used in PCR. Sequencing was performed with immunoSEQ multiplex PCR; in TCRdb, only in-frame clones are kept and a portion is missing. This sample's table has approximately 93,000 clones. Unmatched junction bases numbered 8, after V lost 10 bases and J lost 2 bases. The CDR3 extends over 14 amino acids. Per the germline V gene, CDR1 is MDHEN and CDR2 is SYDVKM. A remark on this clone: The antigen is not known.

The receptor was isolated from a woman aged 25 to 39 in good health and CMV-seronegative. Sequenced material: PBMCs. This chain joins TRBV28 and TRBJ1-2; TRBD1 matches 9 bases. The CDR3 DNA follows: TGTGCCACCTCACAGGGGGCAAGAAACTATGGCTACACCTTC. This sequence encodes CATSQGARNYGYTF.